These T cell receptor beta chains were read from a single sample in a study of T cell repertoires in cytomegalovirus infection. One entry per CDR3 protein, called by TCRdb with MiXCR from the reads. The table shows tens of thousands of distinct CDR3 sequences, with roughly 3.7% occurring only once. Specimen: PBMCs. The origin of the receptors is a human donor in good health (CMV status not recorded). Some clones in this sample may be carry-over from other donors' samples. Both conserved end residues are part of each CDR3. The size field reads once, few, many or a size class.

clone_size: few
v_call: TRBV3-1
cdr3_aa: CASSQGFRQGANTEAFF

clone_size: many
v_call: TRBV20-1
cdr3_aa: CSASRDSVTNTEAFF

clone_size: many
v_call: TRBV14
cdr3_aa: CASSQAWNTEAFF

clone_size: many
v_call: TRBV6-2/TRBV6-3
cdr3_aa: CASSSHTMVTAAYEQYF

clone_size: many
v_call: TRBV6-2/TRBV6-3
cdr3_aa: CASLKRAGAMNTEAFF

clone_size: many
v_call: TRBV10-3
cdr3_aa: CATADRRTEPQHF

clone_size: many
v_call: TRBV12-3/TRBV12-4
cdr3_aa: CASSWGDPITDTQYF

clone_size: many
v_call: TRBV14
cdr3_aa: CASSGTGGAYEQYF

clone_size: many
v_call: TRBV20-1
cdr3_aa: CRGKGGVNTEAFF

clone_size: many
v_call: TRBV6-5
cdr3_aa: CASSRPVGNSPLHF

clone_size: many
v_call: TRBV4-1
cdr3_aa: CASSREGAEVMNTEAFF

clone_size: many
v_call: TRBV18
cdr3_aa: CASSRGADTQYF

clone_size: many
v_call: TRBV7-2
cdr3_aa: CASSLGQGIGAFF

clone_size: many
v_call: TRBV12-3/TRBV12-4
cdr3_aa: CASSPSKTGTLRNEQYF

clone_size: many
v_call: TRBV6-5
cdr3_aa: CASSRGLAGTSYEQYF

clone_size: many
v_call: TRBV7-8
cdr3_aa: CASSSRDSRYGYTF

clone_size: many
v_call: TRBV7-2
cdr3_aa: CASSAYTEAFF

clone_size: many
v_call: TRBV6-2/TRBV6-3
cdr3_aa: CASSPNLGGGPQYF

clone_size: many
v_call: TRBV7-9
cdr3_aa: CASSYNTGYEQYF

clone_size: many
v_call: TRBV6-1
cdr3_aa: CASSERAGIQPQHF

clone_size: medium-sized
v_call: TRBV7-2
cdr3_aa: CASSLGQGVGNQPQHF

clone_size: many
v_call: TRBV7-2
cdr3_aa: CASSFGGSSTDTQYF

clone_size: many
v_call: TRBV10-3
cdr3_aa: CAISAGTGNTGELFF

clone_size: many
v_call: TRBV7-8
cdr3_aa: CASSSRDRGRAGANVLTF

clone_size: many
v_call: TRBV11-2
cdr3_aa: CASSQVGDRVKNEQFF

clone_size: many
v_call: TRBV7-2
cdr3_aa: CASSQSGQPYGYTF

clone_size: many
v_call: TRBV29-1
cdr3_aa: CSVVWRSGGVEQFF

clone_size: many
v_call: TRBV7-8
cdr3_aa: CASSPSQGWWTEAFF

clone_size: many
v_call: TRBV7-2
cdr3_aa: CASSIGGQGTQYF

clone_size: many
v_call: TRBV12-3/TRBV12-4
cdr3_aa: CASSLAGATQETQYF

clone_size: many
v_call: TRBV10-3
cdr3_aa: CAIRGTGHTNTEAFF

clone_size: many
v_call: TRBV6-2/TRBV6-3
cdr3_aa: CASSYSWTGVWGYTF

clone_size: many
v_call: TRBV27
cdr3_aa: CASMGGVNEQYF

clone_size: many
v_call: TRBV28
cdr3_aa: CASSLGEPTGFSYNEQFF

clone_size: many
v_call: TRBV28
cdr3_aa: CASSLQGRNTIYF

clone_size: many
v_call: TRBV7-2
cdr3_aa: CASRRLERKEYEQYF

clone_size: many
v_call: TRBV6-6
cdr3_aa: CASSQRGFGQPQHF

clone_size: many
v_call: TRBV7-9
cdr3_aa: CASRPGQGQETQYF

clone_size: many
v_call: TRBV27
cdr3_aa: CASSFTNEKLFF

clone_size: many
v_call: TRBV12-3/TRBV12-4
cdr3_aa: CASSYQGAVTGELFF